There are many counts of the clone carrying this TCR beta chain. Its specificity is not known. V shed 6 bases, J shed 3 bases, and the junction held 4 bases outside the gene matches. Germline V CDR1 and CDR2: MNHEY, SMNVEV (reference sequence). The CDR3 length is 15 residues. Hyperthyroidism in the patients, aged 18 to 65, was newly diagnosed and under 2 months in duration. Diagnoses were made from clinical symptoms, serum measures (thyroxine and TRAb), thyroid ultrasound and orbital computed tomography. This sample stems from a study of T cells in Graves' hyperthyroidism and ophthalmopathy. Broader study findings: Blood samples included most of the expanded thyroid clonotypes exceeding 0.001.

What was amplified from RNA transcripts were TCR beta CDR3 regions. HTBI primers drove first-round RT-PCR of the TCR CDR3. MiXCR, applied by TCRdb to the multiplex PCR reads, yields one record per CDR3 protein. Here the sample spans about 510,000 distinct CDR3 sequences, 12% to 15% being singletons. V is TRBV27 and J is TRBJ2-3; 12 bases are a match to TRBD2. The sequenced material came from blood. This TCR derives from a woman in her thirties or forties with Graves' hyperthyroidism. CDR3 region: CASSAGTSGTDTQYF. The DNA of the CDR3 is TGTGCCAGCAGCGCGGGGACTAGCGGGACAGATACGCAGTATTTT.